The rows below give T cell receptor beta chains drawn from one sample of a study of cytomegalovirus exposure and HLA in healthy donors. Data came from immunoSEQ multiplex PCR; TCRdb stores just in-frame clones and leaves some out. The sample lists approximately 170,000 clones; approximately 84% were seen once. Sequenced sample: PBMCs. These receptors all come from a middle-aged woman in good health and CMV-seropositive. CDR3s include the opening cysteine and the closing phenylalanine or tryptophan. The D gene is left open where the match is weak. The listing skips clone size in some rows; elsewhere it reads once, few, many or a size class.

TRBD1 | TRBJ1-1 | TRBV6-1 | once | TGTGCCAGCACGTTCGGGGACAGGGGCACCACTGAAGCTTTCTTT | CASTFGDRGTTEAFF
. | TRBJ2-5 | TRBV12-5 | . | TGTGCTAGTGGTTTGGGACAGCCCTACCAAGAGACCCAGTACTTC | CASGLGQPYQETQYF
. | TRBJ1-5 | TRBV27 | . | TGTGCCAGCAGTTTATCGCTTGGGAGCCAGCCCCAGCATTTT | CASSLSLGSQPQHF
TRBD2 | TRBJ2-7 | TRBV7-8 | . | TGTGCCAGCAGCTTAGAGCGGGGGGCCTACGAGCAGTACTTC | CASSLERGAYEQYF
TRBD1 | TRBJ2-7 | TRBV6-5 | . | TGTGCCAGCAGCCGGGACAGATCCTACGAGCAGTACTTC | CASSRDRSYEQYF
. | TRBJ1-2 | TRBV28 | . | TGTGCCAGCAGTTCGGTCCGGGGCTACACCTTC | CASSSVRGYTF
. | TRBJ1-2 | TRBV7-9 | . | TGTGCCAGCAGCCTTAATACGCAGGGGCGATATGGCTACACCTTC | CASSLNTQGRYGYTF
. | TRBJ1-5 | TRBV11-2 | . | TGTGCCAGCAGCGCAACAGGGACATGGCAGCCCCAGCATTTT | CASSATGTWQPQHF
. | TRBJ2-3 | TRBV6-6 | . | TGTGCCAGCGGAGAACAGGGATACACAGATACGCAGTATTTT | CASGEQGYTDTQYF
TRBD2 | TRBJ2-3 | TRBV11-1 | . | TGTGCCAGCAGCTTAGCGTCTAGCGGGGGTCCCACAGATACGCAGTATTTT | CASSLASSGGPTDTQYF
. | TRBJ2-5 | TRBV21-1 | . | TGTGCCAGCAGCCCGGGGAGCGAGACCCAGTACTTC | CASSPGSETQYF
. | TRBJ1-1 | TRBV30 | . | TGTGCCTGGAATCGCGGCCTCTCGAGGACTGAAGCTTTCTTT | CAWNRGLSRTEAFF
TRBD1 | TRBJ1-1 | TRBV5-4 | . | TGTGCCAGCCGGGACAGGGGTTTTGAAGCTTTCTTT | CASRDRGFEAFF
. | TRBJ2-7 | TRBV6-1 | . | TGTGCCAGCAGTGAAGTATTGAGATTTGGCGAGCAGTACTTC | CASSEVLRFGEQYF
TRBD1 | TRBJ1-2 | TRBV30 | few | TGTGCCTGGAATTTACAGGGGAGTGGTGGCTACACCTTC | CAWNLQGSGGYTF
. | TRBJ2-7 | TRBV9 | . | TGTGCCAGCAGCGTAGTAGGGGGCGAGCAGTACTTC | CASSVVGGEQYF
TRBD1 | TRBJ2-1 | TRBV6-1 | . | TGTGCCAGCAGCATTGACAGGGGGACCTACAATGAGCAGTTCTTC | CASSIDRGTYNEQFF
TRBD1 | TRBJ2-6 | TRBV4-2 | . | TGTGCCAGCAGCCAAAGAAGACAGGGGGCTGGGGCCAACGGCCTGACTTTC | CASSQRRQGAGANGLTF
. | TRBJ2-5 | TRBV13 | . | TGTGCCAGCAGTAATAGACTTGGAAATTCAGAGACCCAGTACTTC | CASSNRLGNSETQYF
TRBD1 | TRBJ2-7 | TRBV9 | . | TGTGCCAGCAGCGTTGGGACAGTTTCCTCCTACGAGCAGTACTTC | CASSVGTVSSYEQYF
. | TRBJ2-4 | TRBV5-1 | few | TGCGCCAGCAGCCCGTTCGGGTCAGAGGGAAACATTCAGTACTTC | CASSPFGSEGNIQYF
TRBD2 | TRBJ2-1 | TRBV15 | once | TGTGCCACCAGCACACTAGCGGGGGGAGTCAATGAGCAGTTCTTC | CATSTLAGGVNEQFF
TRBD2 | TRBJ2-2 | TRBV9 | . | TGTGCCAGCAGCGTTAGCGGGACCAACACCGGGGAGCTGTTTTTT | CASSVSGTNTGELFF
. | TRBJ1-6 | TRBV7-9 | . | TGTGCCAGCAGCCGAACTCTTACAGGACCAAATTCACCCCTCCACTTT | CASSRTLTGPNSPLHF
TRBD1 | TRBJ1-6 | TRBV6-1 | . | TGTGCCAGCAACCCAGGACAGGGTGGTTCACCCCTCCACTTT | CASNPGQGGSPLHF
TRBD1 | TRBJ1-1 | TRBV7-9 | . | TGTTCCAGCAGCATCTCCGGGATTAAGGGGGCCACTGAAGCTTTCTTT | CSSSISGIKGATEAFF
. | TRBJ2-7 | TRBV11-2 | . | TGTGCCAGCAGCCGGACTGGACAGACGAGCTCCTACGAGCAGTACTTC | CASSRTGQTSSYEQYF
. | TRBJ1-2 | TRBV6-6 | . | TGTGCCAGCAGTGACAGGATCTATGGCTACACCTTC | CASSDRIYGYTF